This T cell receptor (beta chain) was captured in a study of CD8 T cells in ankylosing spondylitis. From the 5' RACE reads, TCRdb called clonotypes with MiXCR, one entry per CDR3 protein. The data show under 150,000 distinct CDR3 sequences, about an eighth seen once. The table lists this clonotype with many counts. Its specificity is unknown. The CDR3 has 14 residues. V lost 2 bases and J 5 bases, leaving 12 bases between the germline ends. Broader study findings: A motif in TCR beta, a set of under 10 highly homologous variants, appeared characteristic of ankylosing spondylitis blood. Within peripheral blood, clones linked to disease were CD8+ and relatively rare. As reported, disease-linked clones showed significant enrichment in matched ankylosing spondylitis synovial fluid. Earlier work had already found some motif variants in reactive arthritis synovial fluid and blood.

Input material: blood, either unsorted or a sorted T cell fraction (not recorded which). J is TRBJ1-2 and V is TRBV12-3 or TRBV12-4, with unresolved D. The receptor was derived from a female donor with ankylosing spondylitis or in good health (not recorded which). CDR3 in DNA: TGTGCCAGCAGTTTAAGTGAGGTTCGGTATGGCTACACCTTC. It translates to CASSLSEVRYGYTF.